The rows below give T cell receptor beta chains drawn from one sample of a study of blood T cell repertoires in COVID-19. Some clones are missing from TCRdb's copy, which holds only in-frame ones; the method was immunoSEQ multiplex PCR. Among some 160,000 clones listed, 84% were seen once. The sequencing sample was made of peripheral blood. The receptor source for this set is an elderly woman with COVID-19, enrolled during active disease. The CDR3 runs from the conserved cysteine through the conserved F or W. A D gene is named only where the DNA matches it firmly. For some rows the clone size is stated as once, few or many, or as a class when expanded; others skip it.

v_call: TRBV2; d_call: -; j_call: TRBJ2-7; clone_size: -; cdr3_nt: TGTGCCAGCAGTGTGCAGTCCTACGAGCAGTACTTC; cdr3_aa: CASSVQSYEQYF
v_call: TRBV10-3; d_call: TRBD2; j_call: TRBJ2-3; clone_size: -; cdr3_nt: TGTGCCATCAGTGAGTCTAGCGGGATGCCAGATACGCAGTATTTT; cdr3_aa: CAISESSGMPDTQYF
v_call: TRBV2; d_call: TRBD2; j_call: TRBJ2-7; clone_size: once; cdr3_nt: TGTGCCAGCAGTGAAGGGACTAGCGGGAAGAAGGGGTCCTACGAGCAGTACTTC; cdr3_aa: CASSEGTSGKKGSYEQYF
v_call: TRBV18; d_call: -; j_call: TRBJ2-7; clone_size: -; cdr3_nt: TGTGCCAGCTCACCGGGACAACTAGGGGAGCAGTACTTC; cdr3_aa: CASSPGQLGEQYF
v_call: TRBV6-1; d_call: TRBD2; j_call: TRBJ2-3; clone_size: -; cdr3_nt: TGTGCCAGCAGTGAAGCGTGGAGCGGGATCACAGATACGCAGTATTTT; cdr3_aa: CASSEAWSGITDTQYF
v_call: TRBV7-2; d_call: TRBD2; j_call: TRBJ2-4; clone_size: -; cdr3_nt: TGTGCCAGCAGCTTAGCTGGGCTAGCGGGGGTTAAAAACATTCAGTACTTC; cdr3_aa: CASSLAGLAGVKNIQYF
v_call: TRBV19; d_call: TRBD2; j_call: TRBJ2-1; clone_size: -; cdr3_nt: TGTGCCAGTAGTGGAGAGGGACTAGCGGGACGAGCTTGGAATGAGCAGTTCTTC; cdr3_aa: CASSGEGLAGRAWNEQFF
v_call: TRBV28; d_call: TRBD1; j_call: TRBJ1-1; clone_size: -; cdr3_nt: TGTGCCAGCAGTTTACTCGGGACAGGGGGTACTGAAGCTTTCTTT; cdr3_aa: CASSLLGTGGTEAFF
v_call: TRBV11-2; d_call: TRBD1; j_call: TRBJ2-5; clone_size: -; cdr3_nt: TGTGCCAGCAGCTTAGGGGACAGGGGTTCCGAGACCCAGTACTTC; cdr3_aa: CASSLGDRGSETQYF
v_call: TRBV10-3; d_call: -; j_call: TRBJ2-7; clone_size: -; cdr3_nt: TGTGCCATCAGTGAGTCGGCAGGGCTTCGCGAGCAGTACTTC; cdr3_aa: CAISESAGLREQYF
v_call: TRBV18; d_call: TRBD1; j_call: TRBJ2-7; clone_size: -; cdr3_nt: TGTGCCAGCTCAATTACAGTCAGGACAGGCTCCTACGAGCAGTACTTC; cdr3_aa: CASSITVRTGSYEQYF
v_call: TRBV5-1; d_call: TRBD2; j_call: TRBJ2-5; clone_size: -; cdr3_nt: TGCGCCAGCAGCTTGGGGACTAGCAGGGAGACCCAGTACTTC; cdr3_aa: CASSLGTSRETQYF
v_call: TRBV7-9; d_call: -; j_call: TRBJ2-5; clone_size: -; cdr3_nt: TGTGCCAGCAGCCCCGACAAGTTCCAAGAGACCCAGTACTTC; cdr3_aa: CASSPDKFQETQYF
v_call: TRBV19; d_call: TRBD2; j_call: TRBJ2-5; clone_size: -; cdr3_nt: TGTGCCAGTAGTATTGGGCTAGCGGTCCAAGAGACCCAGTACTTC; cdr3_aa: CASSIGLAVQETQYF
v_call: TRBV18; d_call: TRBD1; j_call: TRBJ2-5; clone_size: -; cdr3_nt: TGTGCCAGCTCACCACTGGGACAGGGAAACCAAGAGACCCAGTACTTC; cdr3_aa: CASSPLGQGNQETQYF
v_call: TRBV2; d_call: TRBD1; j_call: TRBJ2-7; clone_size: -; cdr3_nt: TGTGCCAGCAGTTTACAGGGGTACGAGCAGTACTTC; cdr3_aa: CASSLQGYEQYF
v_call: TRBV5-1; d_call: -; j_call: TRBJ2-5; clone_size: -; cdr3_nt: TGCGCCAGCAGCTTGGAGTCAGGACAAGAGACCCAGTACTTC; cdr3_aa: CASSLESGQETQYF
v_call: TRBV5-4; d_call: TRBD1; j_call: TRBJ1-4; clone_size: -; cdr3_nt: TGTGCCAGCAGCTTCCCCGGGACAGGGGAAGAAAAACTGTTTTTT; cdr3_aa: CASSFPGTGEEKLFF
v_call: TRBV6-5; d_call: TRBD1; j_call: TRBJ2-7; clone_size: -; cdr3_nt: TGTGCCAGCAAGGGACAGGGAGCTCCCTACGAGCAGTACTTC; cdr3_aa: CASKGQGAPYEQYF
v_call: TRBV4-1; d_call: TRBD2; j_call: TRBJ2-2; clone_size: -; cdr3_nt: TGCGCCAGCAGCCAAGCCGGGACTAGCGGGAGAGTCACCGGGGAGCTGTTTTTT; cdr3_aa: CASSQAGTSGRVTGELFF
v_call: TRBV27; d_call: -; j_call: TRBJ1-2; clone_size: once; cdr3_nt: TGTGCCAGCAGTTCCGACGGGGGGTGGGTTGATGGCTACACCTTC; cdr3_aa: CASSSDGGWVDGYTF
v_call: TRBV10-3; d_call: TRBD2; j_call: TRBJ2-3; clone_size: once; cdr3_nt: TGTGCCATCAGTGTGACTCTTAGCGGGGGGAGCACAGATACGCAGTATTTT; cdr3_aa: CAISVTLSGGSTDTQYF
v_call: TRBV27; d_call: -; j_call: TRBJ1-6; clone_size: -; cdr3_nt: TGTGCCAGCAGTTTAGCCCGACGGAGCTCCTATAATTCACCCCTCCACTTT; cdr3_aa: CASSLARRSSYNSPLHF
v_call: TRBV3-1/TRBV3-2; d_call: TRBD2; j_call: TRBJ2-7; clone_size: -; cdr3_nt: TGTGCCAGCAGCCGGTGGAAACGGGAGGGCCTTTACGAGCAGTACTTC; cdr3_aa: CASSRWKREGLYEQYF
v_call: TRBV12-3/TRBV12-4; d_call: TRBD1; j_call: TRBJ2-1; clone_size: -; cdr3_nt: TGTGCCAGCAGTCTGACAGGGGCGCCTCGGGTCTTC; cdr3_aa: CASSLTGAPRVF
v_call: TRBV18; d_call: TRBD2; j_call: TRBJ2-1; clone_size: -; cdr3_nt: TGTGCCAGCTCCCTATTTAGCGGGAGGGCCGACAATGAGCAGTTCTTC; cdr3_aa: CASSLFSGRADNEQFF
v_call: TRBV19; d_call: -; j_call: TRBJ1-5; clone_size: -; cdr3_nt: TGTGCCAGTAGTATAGGGCAGGGGTCCGACAATCAGCCCCAGCATTTT; cdr3_aa: CASSIGQGSDNQPQHF
v_call: TRBV4-2; d_call: -; j_call: TRBJ1-2; clone_size: -; cdr3_nt: TGTGCCAGCAGCCAAACTGGGACACTTTCCCCTCGCTACACCTTC; cdr3_aa: CASSQTGTLSPRYTF
v_call: TRBV5-1; d_call: TRBD1; j_call: TRBJ1-4; clone_size: -; cdr3_nt: TGCGCCAGCAGCTTGGGGACAGGGGATGAAAAACTGTTTTTT; cdr3_aa: CASSLGTGDEKLFF
v_call: TRBV27; d_call: -; j_call: TRBJ2-7; clone_size: -; cdr3_nt: TGTGCCAGCAGTCCCCCCAAGAGCTACGAGCAGTACTTC; cdr3_aa: CASSPPKSYEQYF
v_call: TRBV7-3; d_call: TRBD2; j_call: TRBJ2-3; clone_size: -; cdr3_nt: TGTGCCAGCAGCCCATGGACTAGCGGGGCGAGCACAGATACGCAGTATTTT; cdr3_aa: CASSPWTSGASTDTQYF
v_call: TRBV5-4; d_call: -; j_call: TRBJ1-2; clone_size: -; cdr3_nt: TGTGCCAGCAGCTTGGCCAGTCACTATGGCTACACCTTC; cdr3_aa: CASSLASHYGYTF
v_call: TRBV15; d_call: TRBD1; j_call: TRBJ2-7; clone_size: -; cdr3_nt: TGTGCCACCAGCAGAGGAAGGACAGGGGGCGTCTACGAGCAGTACTTC; cdr3_aa: CATSRGRTGGVYEQYF
v_call: TRBV7-6; d_call: -; j_call: TRBJ2-2; clone_size: -; cdr3_nt: TGTGCCAGCAGCCCTAAAGGGGGCGGGGAGCTGTTTTTT; cdr3_aa: CASSPKGGGELFF
v_call: TRBV5-4; d_call: -; j_call: TRBJ2-2; clone_size: -; cdr3_nt: TGTGCCAGCAATCCGGGGAGGGGGGGAGGACACCCCAACACCGGGGAGCTGTTTTTT; cdr3_aa: CASNPGRGGGHPNTGELFF
v_call: TRBV10-1; d_call: TRBD2; j_call: TRBJ2-7; clone_size: once; cdr3_nt: TGCGCCAGCAGTCCTCTAACCGGGACTAGCGGGATGACACACTACGAGCAGTACTTC; cdr3_aa: CASSPLTGTSGMTHYEQYF
v_call: TRBV28; d_call: TRBD2; j_call: TRBJ2-7; clone_size: -; cdr3_nt: TGTGCCAGCATTGGGGGGGACGGCGCCTACGAGCAGTACTTC; cdr3_aa: CASIGGDGAYEQYF
v_call: TRBV30; d_call: TRBD1; j_call: TRBJ1-1; clone_size: -; cdr3_nt: TGTGCCTCGAACAGGGGGCCGCTTGGAGCTTTCTTT; cdr3_aa: CASNRGPLGAFF
v_call: TRBV6-2/TRBV6-3; d_call: TRBD2; j_call: TRBJ2-3; clone_size: -; cdr3_nt: TGTGCCAGCAGTTACGGGACTAGCGGGATAGATACGCAGTATTTT; cdr3_aa: CASSYGTSGIDTQYF
v_call: TRBV13; d_call: TRBD2; j_call: TRBJ2-3; clone_size: -; cdr3_nt: TGTGCCAGCAGCTCACGAGCGGGAGGGCCTTCCACAGATACGCAGTATTTT; cdr3_aa: CASSSRAGGPSTDTQYF
v_call: TRBV5-8; d_call: -; j_call: TRBJ2-1; clone_size: -; cdr3_nt: TGTGCCAGCAGCTTGGGGAGAAACTCCTACAATGAGCAGTTCTTC; cdr3_aa: CASSLGRNSYNEQFF
v_call: TRBV5-4; d_call: -; j_call: TRBJ1-3; clone_size: -; cdr3_nt: TGTGCCAGCAGCCTTGGACTGCCCTCTGGAAACACCATATATTTT; cdr3_aa: CASSLGLPSGNTIYF
v_call: TRBV5-1; d_call: TRBD2; j_call: TRBJ2-3; clone_size: once; cdr3_nt: TGCGCCAGCAGCTTGAGCGGGAGTACAGATACGCAGTATTTT; cdr3_aa: CASSLSGSTDTQYF
v_call: TRBV6-5; d_call: -; j_call: TRBJ2-5; clone_size: -; cdr3_nt: TGTGCCAGCAGTTACCGAGGTGGGACCCAGTACTTC; cdr3_aa: CASSYRGGTQYF
v_call: TRBV5-5; d_call: -; j_call: TRBJ2-3; clone_size: -; cdr3_nt: TGTGCCAGCAGCTTACGAGGGGGACCCAGCACAGATACGCAGTATTTT; cdr3_aa: CASSLRGGPSTDTQYF
v_call: TRBV7-6; d_call: -; j_call: TRBJ2-3; clone_size: -; cdr3_nt: TGTGCCAGCAGCTTAGGAGGGGGGGCTGGCACAGATACGCAGTATTTT; cdr3_aa: CASSLGGGAGTDTQYF
v_call: TRBV28; d_call: TRBD2; j_call: TRBJ2-5; clone_size: -; cdr3_nt: TGTGCCAGCGTTAGCGGGGTCATCCAAGAGACCCAGTACTTC; cdr3_aa: CASVSGVIQETQYF
v_call: TRBV6-2/TRBV6-3; d_call: -; j_call: TRBJ2-3; clone_size: -; cdr3_nt: TGTGCCAGCAGTTACCCCCAACTCACGCAGTATTTT; cdr3_aa: CASSYPQLTQYF
v_call: TRBV29-1; d_call: TRBD2; j_call: TRBJ2-7; clone_size: few; cdr3_nt: TGCAGCGTCTCCGGGGGGGCAGGATCCTACGAGCAGTACTTC; cdr3_aa: CSVSGGAGSYEQYF
v_call: TRBV28; d_call: -; j_call: TRBJ2-7; clone_size: -; cdr3_nt: TGTGCCAGCACCCAACCTCGGGGATGGTCCTACGAGCAGTACTTC; cdr3_aa: CASTQPRGWSYEQYF
v_call: TRBV9; d_call: TRBD2; j_call: TRBJ2-3; clone_size: -; cdr3_nt: TGTGCCAGCAGCGACCGTGGTGGAGCGGGGGTGGATACGCAGTATTTT; cdr3_aa: CASSDRGGAGVDTQYF